This T cell receptor beta chain was obtained from a study of vaccination and CD4 T cells after COVID-19. Study at large: From HCoV-229E, HCoV-OC43, HCoV-NL63 and SARS-CoV-2, overlapping spike peptides were used to stimulate the cells. Whole-study findings and limits: Sampling was limited to relatively few convalescent patients, with no early post-infection timepoints studied.

The Oncomine TCR Beta short-read assay was applied to DNA of cultured CD4+ T cells. The genomic DNA was obtained from cultured CD4+ T cells by extraction with the QIAamp micro DNA kit. TCRdb reanalysed the PCR reads using MiXCR and keeps one entry per CDR3 protein. This sample has some 9,600 distinct CDR3 sequences; approximately 59% occur once, and the top ten carry roughly 15%. As regards this clonotype: Its target is unknown.

V lost 5 bases and J lost 4, with 17 bases in between. The CDR3 has 15 residues. Germline lookup yields CDR1 SGHTA and CDR2 FQGNSA. The treatment denotes: roughly 11-day PBMC culture with coronavirus spike peptide pools or control peptides (ViraFEST assay). The chain links TRBV7-2 to TRBJ1-1, with D perhaps matching TRBD1 (5 bases). The sample was CD4+ T cells from blood, cultured in vitro. The source of this sequence is a human donor who had recovered from COVID-19. The DNA for the CDR3 is TGTGCCAGCAGCCGCTCCCGGGACGTTGGCACTGAAGCTTTCTTT. Translation gives CASSRSRDVGTEAFF.